This T cell receptor beta chain stems from a study of cytomegalovirus exposure and HLA in healthy donors (dated by TCRdb to between 2016 and 2019). Regarding the research as a whole: According to an earlier analysis of 450 to 650 of the donors, some 180 million T cells yielded 117 million unique TCR beta sequences and 250 to 350 Gb of sequence data. Around 330 gigabases of sequencing data and around 88 million unique TCR sequences made up an early release that covered under 750 HLA-typed donors. A later genetic analysis used genome-wide SNP genotypes for about three fifths of the 666 donors, treating that subset as a discovery cohort. Roughly 5 DR-DQ haplotypes were handled as single units for association and clustering, since linkage in the cohort was strong. Using immunosequencing, the study profiled T cell repertoires from fewer than 850 subjects and related those repertoires to cytomegalovirus serostatus. Rather than drawing on any new phenotypic data, the later analysis identified candidate immune exposures from TCR beta sequences and the way those sequences occurred across donors. In addition to the first cohort of roughly 670 subjects, a separate validation cohort of 120 different subjects was used. Both class I and class II loci were covered by HLA typing, at four-digit resolution. A later analysis re-examined previously published TCR beta repertoires from roughly 650 donors and added high-resolution HLA genotyping to investigate patterns of TCR occurrence. To predict cytomegalovirus infection status, the study combined high-throughput TCR immunosequencing, statistical association of individual TCRs with disease status, and machine learning. The number of donors typed differed by locus, with about 629-630 for A, B, C, DRB1 and DQB1, around 500 for DQA1, 600 to 610 for DPA1, and roughly 450 for DPB1. Across roughly 420 genotyped donors of the cohort, an average of roughly 250,000 unique TCR beta nucleotide sequences per donor were sequenced, and approximately 19% of those sequences were non-productive. Donor age, sex, ethnicity and CMV serostatus were collected together with the repertoire data. Of the 398 genotyped donors, around 81% fell in the genetic ancestry cluster associated with self-reported Caucasian donors. An earlier analysis of approximately 630 of the donors applied high-throughput TCR beta sequencing to assess whether each TCR beta V gene segment acted as functional or pseudogenic. The study aimed to test whether signatures of past pathogen exposure could be identified by cataloging public T cell receptors. All discovery cohort repertoires had been generated on a single sequencing platform. Results and caveats for the whole study, not just this receptor: In a later analysis, around 15,000 TCR beta sequences were associated with specific HLA alleles at a false discovery rate of 0.05. A cluster of highly shared sequence variants was judged likely to be a technical artifact of the sequencing pipeline. Linkage disequilibrium might explain the correlated functional status among segregating V segments, but an unknown experimental factor could not be excluded. Around 16 rarely observed V segments, including chromosome 9 orphons, were excluded from the earlier analysis of some 590 of the donors because counts were too low. According to the authors, the approach could potentially be generalized to other disease states and immunological phenotypes. Because HLA typing was unavailable for some donors at each locus, only the typed subset was used in association tests. V-gene and J-gene trimming of TCR beta chains was associated with a missense DCLRE1C variant in a later genetic analysis, and the association was replicated in an independent cohort. Across donors, most TCR sequences were observed very rarely, whereas some public TCRs were present in many individuals. The study gave a list of 150 to 200 TCR beta chains associated with cytomegalovirus. In a later analysis, several top co-occurrence clusters were reported to appear linked to parvovirus B19, influenza, CMV and Epstein-Barr virus. When HLA alleles, especially DR and DQ, strongly co-occurred, attributing TCR associations to individual alleles was difficult. Broadly in line with IMGT annotations, most TCR beta V segments showed up in productive rearrangements about 87% or about 30% of the time in an earlier analysis of some 590 of the donors. Three of the identified cytomegalovirus-associated TCR beta chains were confirmed in vitro to be specific for cytomegalovirus antigens. Cytomegalovirus status was reported to be diagnosed by the classifier with high specificity and sensitivity in both the original and validation cohorts. A later analysis found that most CMV-associated TCR beta chains appeared HLA-restricted, with HLA associations seemingly driven largely by CMV exposure. Sequencing depth was assumed to be roughly uniform across donors in the presence/absence analyses, though that assumption may not hold. The 87-base-pair reads could not distinguish some IMGT-functional V segments, including TRBV6-2 and TRBV6-3, so those segments were excluded. According to a later genetic analysis, donors in an Asian-associated ancestry cluster had fewer N-insertions in productive TCRs than the approximately 690-donor mean. This cohort had only TCR beta chains sequenced, and the lack of alpha or paired-chain data limited which features could be detected. Immune exposure information for the cohort was limited to CMV serostatus. A further reported finding was that TCR beta sequences accurately predicted the HLA-A and HLA-B alleles for most subjects in the first cohort. A later analysis found that TCR association rates varied across HLA loci, with DRB1 alleles showing the most associated TCRs and HLA-C alleles the fewest. In a later analysis, HLA-associated TCR beta chains were found to be more clonally expanded and to have lower generation probabilities than equally common non-associated chains.

The CDR3, from cysteine to phenylalanine, totals 17 residues. Only CDR3 DNA remains: 51 bases, in frame from the first base. Based on the germline V gene, the CDR1 and CDR2 sequences are ENHRY and SYGVKD. The V and J ends are trimmed by 7 bases and 4 bases, leaving 20 bases between them. The cohort was made up of 666 healthy bone marrow donors. At the time of sampling, all cohort members were nominally healthy, though unrecorded immune exposures were likely present. The donor was CMV seronegative and was included in the group of around 320 seronegative cohort members. Each donor provided a peripheral blood sample, and peripheral blood mononuclear cells were used for TCR beta sequencing. Genomic DNA was extracted from the blood cell samples with the Qiagen DNeasy Blood Extraction Kit. The method behind the library was the immunoSEQ multiplex PCR assay. For the multiplex PCR, a mixture combining 60 forward primers for TCR Vbeta segments and 13 reverse primers for TCR Jbeta segments was used. Amplification of the CDR3 region of rearranged TCR beta genes was performed with a multiplex PCR assay on genomic DNA. The Illumina HiSeq System was used to sequence the amplified TCR beta libraries as 87-base-pair reads. In the paper's pipeline: In a later analysis, tens of millions of unique TCR beta chains were counted across the roughly 700 repertoires, and around 10 million of these chains were shared by at least two donors. A nearest-neighbor algorithm error-corrected the raw reads and collapsed the reads into unique sequences, merging closely related sequences to remove PCR and sequencing errors. To assign V, D and J gene segments, CDR3 sequences were aligned to IMGT reference sequences. For a sequence to be retained, a match of at least six nucleotides was required to both a V gene segment and a J gene segment. A rearrangement was called productive if the CDR3 had no stop codons and remained in frame with V and J, and every other rearrangement was called non-productive. Following IMGT convention, CDR3 was defined as the stretch from the second conserved V-encoded cysteine to the conserved J-encoded phenylalanine. The earlier analysis of 587 of the donors excluded any sequence lacking an unambiguous match to a single V gene segment. An earlier analysis of several hundred of the donors classified V segments as functional when productive rearrangements were above 56.7% and as segregating when the standard deviation between donors was above 5%. To diagnose cytomegalovirus status from the catalog of TCR beta chain sequences, a statistical classification framework was built. V and J gene assignment, in a later analysis, came from comparing TCR nucleotide sequences with IMGT/GENE-DB human TR gene sequences. The TCRdist pipeline was used in a later analysis to assign CDR3 sequences and most-parsimonious VDJ recombination scenarios. A later analysis defined each TCR beta chain by its CDR3 amino acid sequence plus V-gene family, and excluded reads lacking a unique V-gene family. To address suspected cross-contamination and a sequencing artifact, a later analysis removed roughly 640 highly shared, low-generation-probability nucleotide sequences. For each public chain, a later analysis derived a clonal expansion index from normalized ranks of inferred template counts within each repertoire. Generation probabilities in a later analysis came from a VDJ recombination model fitted to out-of-frame rearrangements, and those results were checked against IGoR. A later analysis scored TCR-TCR, TCR-HLA and TCR-CMV co-occurrence with hypergeometric tests, applying a repertoire-size bias correction to TCR pairs. False discovery rates were estimated in a later analysis by permuting HLA or CMV assignments 20 times. In a later analysis, co-occurring TCRs were grouped with DBSCAN, and TCRdist sequence similarity was added when clustering was performed within HLA-allele-positive subsets. Repertoires with fewer than 30,000 or more than 120,000 public chains were left out of co-occurrence clustering, as were a handful of repertoires with anomalous nucleotide sharing. TCRdb holds this immuneACCESS table with in-frame rearrangements only. Some clones are missing; in checked studies, unresolved V genes explain under half, and the rest has no known cause. The DNA gave D and trimming, while V, J and clone size come from that table. The sample table holds under 200,000 clones, of which 70% to 80% were seen once. Under 2.5% of the sample is held by the ten biggest clonotypes.

With respect to this clone: Its antigen remains undetermined. Nothing much larger sits one base from this clone, and base qualities are not available.

The specimen sequenced was PBMCs. The TCR comes from a man aged 35 to 55 in good health and CMV-seronegative. The sequence links TRBV10-3 to TRBJ2-6; the best D guess is TRBD2, with 5 bases matching. The bases read TGTGCCATCACCAAGGTAGAGGGAGATTCAGGGGCCAACGTCCTGACTTTC. Its amino acids are CAITKVEGDSGANVLTF.